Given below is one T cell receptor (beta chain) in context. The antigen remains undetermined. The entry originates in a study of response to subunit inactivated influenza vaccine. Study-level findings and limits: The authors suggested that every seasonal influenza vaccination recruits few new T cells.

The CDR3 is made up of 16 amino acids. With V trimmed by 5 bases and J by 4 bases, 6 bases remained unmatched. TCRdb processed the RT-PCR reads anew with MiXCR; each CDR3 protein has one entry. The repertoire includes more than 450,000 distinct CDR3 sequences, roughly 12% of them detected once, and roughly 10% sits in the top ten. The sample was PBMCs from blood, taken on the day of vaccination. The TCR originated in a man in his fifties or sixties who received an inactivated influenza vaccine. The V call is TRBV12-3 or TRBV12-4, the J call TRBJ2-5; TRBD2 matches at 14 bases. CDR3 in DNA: TGTGCCAGCAGTGCCCCGGGACTAGCGGGAGTAGAGACCCAGTACTTC. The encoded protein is CASSAPGLAGVETQYF.